The next 10 T cell receptor beta chains were all read from a single sample in a study of cytomegalovirus exposure and HLA in healthy donors (dated by TCRdb to about 2017). Library preparation was by the immunoSEQ multiplex PCR assay. For the multiplex PCR, a mixture combining 60 forward primers for TCR Vbeta segments and 13 reverse primers for TCR Jbeta segments was used. TCRdb provides this immuneACCESS table in a form limited to in-frame rearrangements. Some clones are lacking; in checked studies, under half of them reflect an unresolved V gene, and why the rest are absent is not known. The sample includes about 57,000 clones, with more than 75% observed a single time. The ten largest clones capture almost 6% of the sample. Sequencing was carried out using PBMCs. The receptors derive from a male donor in good health and CMV-seronegative.

The chain employs TRBV7-9 and TRBJ2-1; D is uncertain. The length of the CDR3 is 17 residues. CDR1 is SEHNR, CDR2 FQNEAQ, per germline (reference sequence). Trimming stripped 1 base from V and 0 bases from J, with 13 bases between. The CDR3 region is CASSLENSLSSYNEQFF. The DNA for the CDR3 is TGTGCCAGCAGCTTAGAAAACAGCTTAAGCTCCTACAATGAGCAGTTCTTC.

The rearrangement joins TRBV5-1 to TRBJ2-2, with TRBD2 matching over 7 bases. The V gene's germline CDR1 is SGHRS and CDR2 YFSETQ. The junction had 11 bases not matched to a gene; V was cut back by 4 bases and J by 2 bases. This CDR3 is built from 17 residues. CDR3 residues: CASSRALERGNTGELFF. The CDR3 region has the DNA TGCGCCAGCAGCCGAGCTTTGGAGCGGGGAAACACCGGGGAGCTGTTTTTT. The entire variable domain, with the rest obtained from reference TRBV5-1 and TRBJ2-2, is as follows: KAGVTQTPRYLIKTRGQQVTLSCSPISGHRSVSWYQQTPGQGLQFLFEYFSETQRNKGNFPGRFSGRQFSNSRSEMNVSTLELGDSALYLCASSRALERGNTGELFFGEGSRLTVL.

V is TRBV7-8 and J is TRBJ2-1; 10 positions match TRBD1. This CDR3 is 16 amino acids long. Germline CDR1 SGHVS, CDR2 FQNEAQ. J gave up 6 bases and V 1 base, and 6 bases lay outside the gene matches. The CDR3 DNA reads TGTGCCAGCAGCTTAGTTGTCGGGACAGGGGTCAATGAGCAGTTCTTC. Protein product: CASSLVVGTGVNEQFF. The full variable domain, rest sourced from reference TRBV7-8 and TRBJ2-1, is GAGVSQSPRYKVAKRGQDVALRCDPISGHVSLFWYQQALGQGPEFLTYFQNEAQLDKSGLPSDRFFAERPEGSVSTLKIQRTQQEDSAVYLCASSLVVGTGVNEQFFGPGTRLTVL.

As concerns this clone: This is likely a read error, given that the CDR3 carries no conserved phenylalanine or tryptophan at its end. The chain recombines TRBV7-2 with TRBJ1-2; 12 bases agree with TRBD1. Trimming removed 5 bases from V and 7 bases from J; junction bases left unmatched: 5. Per germline, CDR1 SGHTA and CDR2 FQGNSA. The CDR3 totals 14 residues. The CDR3 loop reads CASSEGQGAGGYTL. The CDR3 region has the DNA TGTGCCAGCAGCGAGGGACAGGGGGCCGGTGGCTACACCCTC.

The chain carries TRBV7-3 and TRBJ1-4; 8 bases fit TRBD1. CDR1 and CDR2 from the germline V gene are SGHTA and FQGTGA. The CDR3 consists of 15 residues. V was clipped by 5 bases and J by 8 bases; unmatched bases: 10. CDR3: CASSAQTGENEKLFF. The CDR3 coding sequence is TGTGCCAGCAGCGCCCAGACAGGGGAAAACGAAAAACTGTTTTTT.

This chain links TRBV9 with TRBJ1-1; possible D gene TRBD1, 6 bases. The CDR3 is 14 amino acids. Germline V gives CDR1 SGDLS, CDR2 YYNGEE. The V gene lost 4 bases and the J gene lost 2 bases, with 12 bases spanning the gap. The CDR3 loop is CASSPRGVNTEAFF. In DNA, the CDR3 is TGTGCCAGCAGCCCCAGGGGCGTCAACACTGAAGCTTTCTTT.

The rearrangement joins TRBV6-6 to TRBJ1-6, with 8 positions matching TRBD1. The germline V gene encodes CDR1 MNHNY and CDR2 SVGAGI (reference sequence). The CDR3 is 14 residues long. The J segment lost 5 bases and the V segment lost 7 bases, leaving 4 bases of the junction unmatched. The CDR3 DNA is TGTGCCAGCAATCGACAGGGGCATAATTCACCCCTCCACTTT. Encoded protein: CASNRQGHNSPLHF.

This sequence joins TRBV4-1 and TRBJ1-5; D is unresolved. Trimming left V 6 bases short and J 6 bases short, with 18 bases between. The CDR3 sequence is 15 residues long. The V gene's germline CDR1 is MGHRA and CDR2 YSYEKL. The CDR3, as DNA: TGCGCCAGCAGACCCGACTCTTCCGGAGGTCAGCCCCAGCATTTT. This sequence encodes CASRPDSSGGQPQHF.

The rearrangement joins TRBV18 to TRBJ2-5; TRBD2 is a possible D gene (5 bases). The CDR3 consists of 14 residues. V gave up 3 bases and J gave up 0 bases, with 8 bases separating them. Germline CDR1 reads KGHSH; CDR2 reads LQKENI. CDR3 bases: TGTGCCAGCTCACCTCCGGGGAACCAAGAGACCCAGTACTTC. Translation gives CASSPPGNQETQYF.

The rearrangement links TRBV6-6 to TRBJ1-1; D is possibly TRBD1 (5 bases). Germline V gene data show CDR1 as MNHNY and CDR2 as SVGAGI (reference sequence). The CDR3 runs 14 residues. Trimming removed 8 bases at V and 0 bases at J, with 13 bases between. This CDR3 is CASGRQRLNTEAFF. The CDR3 coding sequence is TGTGCCAGCGGCAGACAGAGATTGAACACTGAAGCTTTCTTT.